This T cell receptor delta chain emerged from a study of γδ T cells in repeated Plasmodium falciparum infection. Study in general: Malian children with intense seasonal malaria exposure were compared with matched Australian children. Timepoints: baseline, immediately before selected infections, and 21 days after every infection.

Worth noting for this clone: Its antigen is currently unknown. With a far larger clone one base away, a read error is the likely cause. This sample also contains other DNA sequences that code for the same CDR3.

The study, taken as a whole, reports: Vdelta2-negative gammadelta repertoires, largely Vdelta1+, seemingly showed infection-driven waves of new clonal selection.

Flow sorting of PBMC yielded separate Vgamma9/Vdelta2+ and Vdelta2-negative gammadelta T cell populations for bulk repertoire analysis. TCRdb reanalysed the multiplex PCR reads with CATT. The sample records around 46,000 delta-chain clones, roughly 1.9% being singletons. V was clipped by 2 bases and J by 6 bases, with 10 bases between them. Germline CDR1 is TSWWSYY and CDR2 is QGS. The CDR3 consists of 13 residues. The sequence derives from a pool of human donors (malaria-infected and uninfected, not separated). The chain links TRDV1 to TRDJ1; D is undetermined. The sequenced sample was gamma-delta T cells from blood. The CDR3 DNA follows: TGTGCTCTTGGGGAAGTTCCCACGAATAAACTCATCTTT. Translating gives CALGEVPTNKLIF.